Below, one TCR beta chain is given with its context. The antigen remains unidentified. This sample was included in a study of T cells expressing NK-cell markers. Study conclusions and caveats: The share of CD8+ T cells held by dominant NKG2C+ clonotypes was roughly 1.0-8% in about 6 donors. What remained unclear was the HCMV specificity of expanded NKG2C+ T cell clones. The CD3+CD56-NKG2C+ fraction of several donors was also led by these clonotypes.

The CDR3 extends over 14 amino acids. Germline V gene lookup returns CDR1 SEHNR and CDR2 FQNEAQ (reference sequence). TCRdb re-called the 5' RACE reads and shows each CDR3 protein once, DNA omitted. The sample's table shows a few hundred thousand distinct CDR3 sequences. The chain joins TRBV7-9 to TRBJ1-5; the D call from TCRdb, TRBD1, cannot be confirmed without DNA. The TCR originated in a woman aged 50 to 60 in good health. Specimen: blood T cells: a sorted CD56 or NKG2C T cell subset, CD4+ or CD8+ T cells, or bulk PBMC T cells (not recorded which). CDR3: CASSSDSSNQPQHF.